These 8 T cell receptor beta chains came from one sample sequenced in a study of regulatory T cells in long-lasting Graves disease (dated by TCRdb to the early 2020s). The sample's time point label is to be understood as: newly diagnosed GD, antithyroid drugs for less than 3 months. For both TCR sequencing and RNA sequencing, RNA was extracted from PBMCs in TRIzol. Libraries were made using multiplex PCR. The reads were generated on an Illumina HiSeq 4000. To build TCR beta libraries, CDR3 regions were amplified by Arm-PCR using iRepertoire HTBI primers. TCRdb trimmed public reads at Q25 via fastp, called clones via MiXCR and kept in-frame beta chains. For every CDR3 protein sequence, its rows merge into one entry that carries the most common genes and DNA. The sample profile shows 400,000 to 500,000 distinct CDR3 sequences; approximately 16% of them were found once. The ten most abundant clones make up 20% to 25% of the sample.

Separately, the same data were catalogued under a study of T cells in Graves' hyperthyroidism and ophthalmopathy.

This specimen was peripheral blood mononuclear cells (PBMCs), taken at new diagnosis, from a patient treated with antithyroid drugs. The receptors come from a woman aged 18 to 35 with Graves disease. Donor details come from another sample of the same person, matched by shared clones.

This clonotype has a count of ten or more. This chain joins TRBV7-2 and TRBJ2-1; 8 bases fit TRBD1. CDR1 is SGHTA, CDR2 FQGNSA, per germline. The ends lost 2 bases at V and 7 bases at J; junction bases unmatched: 4. The CDR3 has 14 residues. CDR3 sequence reads: CASSLRHRGNEQFF. CDR3 sequence (DNA): TGTGCCAGCAGCTTAAGGCACAGGGGGAATGAGCAGTTCTTC.

This clonotype was seen at least ten times. V and J are TRBV28 and TRBJ2-7, with D uncertain. Germline lookup yields CDR1 MDHEN and CDR2 SYDVKM. The CDR3 consists of 12 residues. V was clipped by 1 base and J by 6 bases, with 7 bases between them. The CDR3 nucleotides are TGTGCCAGCAGTTTATTACCCCCCGAGCAGTACTTC. Amino acid sequence: CASSLLPPEQYF.

This clonotype was seen a few times. The CDR3 loop reads CASSPGQVYYGYTF. CDR3 nucleotides: TGTGCCAGCAGCCCCGGACAGGTCTACTATGGCTACACCTTC. The V and J genes are TRBV6-2 or TRBV6-3 and TRBJ1-2, with 7 bases fitting TRBD1. The CDR3 runs to 14 residues. V shed 6 bases and J 3 bases; nucleotides not matched to a gene: 7. Germline V gene sequence: CDR1 MNHEY, CDR2 SVGEGT.

This chain links TRBV4-1 with TRBJ2-1, with 13 positions matching TRBD2. V shed 0 bases, J shed 6 bases, and the junction held 8 bases outside the gene matches. Germline lookup yields CDR1 MGHRA and CDR2 YSYEKL. The CDR3 consists of 18 residues. The DNA of the CDR3 is TGCGCCAGCAGCCAAGAAGGAACCGGGACTAGCGGGATCAATGAGCAGTTCTTC. Its protein is CASSQEGTGTSGINEQFF.

The V gene is TRBV7-8, the J gene TRBJ2-5; D not resolved. V was cut by 2 bases and J by 2 bases, with 12 bases left in between. The CDR3 spans 15 residues. Per the germline V gene, CDR1 is SGHVS and CDR2 is FQNEAQ. The CDR3 reads CASSLYRLAQETQYF. The CDR3 DNA follows: TGTGCCAGCAGCTTATATCGGCTCGCGCAAGAGACCCAGTACTTC.

This clonotype showed up many times. V and J are TRBV18 and TRBJ2-7; D is perhaps TRBD1 (6 bases). V was trimmed by 3 bases and J by 3 bases, leaving 12 bases between them. This CDR3 is 14 amino acids long. The germline V gene encodes CDR1 KGHSH and CDR2 LQKENI. The CDR3 is CASSPKLGHYEQYF. CDR3 coding DNA: TGTGCCAGCTCACCTAAGCTGGGACACTACGAGCAGTACTTC. Looking up the rest from reference TRBV18 and TRBJ2-7 gives the full variable domain: NAGVMQNPRHLVRRRGQEARLRCSPMKGHSHVYWYRQLPEEGLKFMVYLQKENIIDESGMPKERFSAEFPKEGPSILRIQQVVRGDSAAYFCASSPKLGHYEQYFGPGTRLTVT.

This clonotype was detected ten times or more. The gene calls are TRBV28 and TRBJ2-7; 15 nucleotides agree with TRBD2. CDR3 length: 16 residues. In germline, CDR1 is MDHEN, CDR2 SYDVKM. V lost 5 bases and J lost 4; bases outside the gene matches: 6. CDR3 region: CASSPGTSGRQYEQYF. In nucleotides, the CDR3 is TGTGCCAGCAGTCCCGGGACTAGCGGGAGGCAATACGAGCAGTACTTC.

This clonotype was observed a few times. The V call is TRBV29-1, the J call TRBJ2-7; TRBD2 might be the D (5 bases). Germline-derived CDR1 and CDR2 are SQVTM and ANQGSEA. Trimming cost V 5 bases and J 1 base, with 6 bases left between them. The CDR3 totals 11 residues. Here the CDR3 reads CSVQRSYEQYF. The CDR3 nucleotides are TGCAGCGTTCAGCGGTCCTACGAGCAGTACTTC.